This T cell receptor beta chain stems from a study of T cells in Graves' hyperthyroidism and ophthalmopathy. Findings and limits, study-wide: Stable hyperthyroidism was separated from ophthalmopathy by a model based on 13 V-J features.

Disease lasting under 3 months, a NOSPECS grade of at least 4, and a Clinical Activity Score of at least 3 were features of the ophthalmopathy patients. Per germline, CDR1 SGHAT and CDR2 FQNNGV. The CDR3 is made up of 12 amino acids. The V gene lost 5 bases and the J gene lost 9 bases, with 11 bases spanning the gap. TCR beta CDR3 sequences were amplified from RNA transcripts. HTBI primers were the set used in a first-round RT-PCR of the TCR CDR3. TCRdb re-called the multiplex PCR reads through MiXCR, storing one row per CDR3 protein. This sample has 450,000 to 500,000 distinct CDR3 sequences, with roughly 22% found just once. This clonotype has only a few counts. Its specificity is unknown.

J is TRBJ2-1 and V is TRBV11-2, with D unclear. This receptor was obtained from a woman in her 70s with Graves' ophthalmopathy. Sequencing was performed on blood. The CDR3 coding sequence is TGTGCCAGCAGCCCCGTTACCCCTGAGCAGTTCTTC. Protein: CASSPVTPEQFF.